The present T cell receptor (gamma chain) was sequenced within a study of γδ T cells in repeated Plasmodium falciparum infection. Study conclusions and caveats: In Vdelta2-negative, largely Vdelta1+, gammadelta repertoires, repeated controlled infections appeared to drive clonal selection waves. Over time and infection, Vgamma9/Vdelta2+ repertoires remained highly stable and polyclonal.

Each sorted gammadelta sample had TRG and TRD chains sequenced. TCRdb reanalysed the multiplex PCR reads with CATT. The sample lists around 5,000 gamma-chain clones, about 3.5% occurring once. This clone came up a few times. What it binds is not known. The protein given by TCRdb reflects a much larger clone and differs at residue 8 from this DNA's translation, likely from a read error; the protein shown is the DNA's translation. Flow sorting of PBMC yielded separate Vgamma9/Vdelta2+ and Vdelta2-negative gammadelta T cell populations for bulk repertoire analysis. CDR1 and CDR2 from the germline V gene are GITISATS and ISYDGTV (reference sequence). The CDR3 sequence is 12 residues long.

The chain has TRGV9 and TRGJ1 or TRGJ2. TCRdb is silent on the J gene; assignment here came from matching the DNA to germline. Sequences were obtained from gamma-delta T cells from blood. The source is a pool of human donors (malaria-infected and uninfected, not separated). This CDR3 reads CALWEFYHKKLF. As DNA, the CDR3 is TGTGCCTTGTGGGAGTTTTATCATAAGAAACTCTTT.